This T cell receptor (beta chain) was observed in a study of blood T cell repertoires in COVID-19. Study-wide context: COVID-19 samples collected from the United States, Italy and Spain covered acute and convalescent phases. In each case, the material was cDNA or gDNA derived from T cells, B-cell-depleted T cells, or PBMCs.

Source study methods: Nucleated cell counts were estimated from reference gene primer amplification. Only in-frame clones appear in the TCRdb table, and some are missing; sequencing was by immunoSEQ multiplex PCR. That table gives V, J and clone size, and the DNA gave D and trimming. Of 85,000 to 120,000 clones listed, 87% are singletons. Germline loops: CDR1 SGHVS, CDR2 FQNEAQ. The CDR3 covers 11 residues. V was cut by 2 bases and J by 7 bases, with 6 bases left in between. The TCR originated in a man aged 45 to 65 with active COVID-19. Specimen: peripheral blood. The chain uses TRBV7-8 and TRBJ2-7; D perhaps matches TRBD1 (5 bases). Here the CDR3 reads CASSLQGEQYF. CDR3 sequence (DNA): TGTGCCAGCAGCTTACAGGGAGAGCAGTACTTC.